A selection of T cell receptor beta chains follows, all from one sample in a study of blood T cells in healthy people across ages. TCRdb reprocessed the 5' RACE reads via MiXCR and lists one record per CDR3 protein. This table has about 1.4 million distinct CDR3 sequences, 55% to 75% appearing once. Material: blood. The receptors shown here come from a man younger than 35 in good health. CDR3s include the opening cysteine and the closing phenylalanine or tryptophan.

>TRBV6-5|14|TRBJ2-1
CASSPDPRYNEQFF
>TRBV4-2|13|TRBJ2-1
CASSHLLGDEQFF
>TRBV14|15|TRBJ1-1
CASSLGRGWGTEAFF
>TRBV5-1|13|TRBJ2-1
CASSLEGTAEQFF
>TRBV11-2|15|TRBJ2-3
CASSLKGGRSDTQYF
>TRBV6-2/TRBV6-3|13|TRBJ2-1
CASSTLAGGPQFF
>TRBV7-2|18|TRBJ2-1
CASSFDSPGGPKGNEQFF
>TRBV20-1|16|TRBJ2-7
CSARDHWRQGEGEQYF
>TRBV29-1|11|TRBJ2-1
CKGAGLDEQFF
>TRBV6-2/TRBV6-3|15|TRBJ2-2
CASSYGFLNTGELFF
>TRBV6-6|11|TRBJ2-4
CASIWGSEKYF
>TRBV12-3/TRBV12-4|13|TRBJ1-2
CASDGPQSYGYTF
>TRBV10-3|15|TRBJ1-6
CAISESLTGESPLHF
>TRBV27|13|TRBJ2-7
CASSVKVPYEQYF
>TRBV4-2|19|TRBJ1-4
CASSQELAGAQATNEKLFF
>TRBV4-2|13|TRBJ2-5
CASSQGNLETQYF
>TRBV2|17|TRBJ2-1
CASSSHAGGPSYKEQFF
>TRBV4-1|20|TRBJ2-3
CASSQVTVTSGGAWSDTQYF
>TRBV7-9|12|TRBJ2-3
CTSSLAIDTQYF
>TRBV6-5|14|TRBJ1-6
CASRGGGEGSPLHF
>TRBV15|14|TRBJ2-7
CATSMTGASYEQYF
>TRBV6-1|15|TRBJ2-7
CASSLHRDTIYEQYF
>TRBV27|14|TRBJ1-2
CASSFTGAGYGYTF
>TRBV4-3|21|TRBJ1-4
CASSQEGWGLQEGATNEKLFF
>TRBV29-1|13|TRBJ2-7
CSVSQGQTYEQYF
>TRBV6-6|12|TRBJ2-6
CATRTGANVLTF
>TRBV7-9|14|TRBJ2-5
CASSLAREGQEQYF
>TRBV29-1|12|TRBJ2-5
CSVAAVEETQYF
>TRBV12-3/TRBV12-4|13|-
CASSFFVGVEQYF
>TRBV7-9|15|TRBJ2-7
CASSFRGLGTYEQYF
>TRBV6-1|14|TRBJ2-7
CASSEEPGPWEQYF
>TRBV20-1|14|TRBJ1-5
CSAAPGTQNQPQHF
>TRBV7-9|17|TRBJ2-1
CASSLTPGQGAGNEQFF
>TRBV14|14|-
CASSQRQGSNEQYF
>TRBV29-1|13|TRBJ1-1
CSGQTGDYTEAFF
>TRBV5-1|16|TRBJ2-1
CASSFTTSGGGTEQFF
>TRBV21-1|14|TRBJ2-7
CASRHQLASHEQYF
>TRBV6-2/TRBV6-3|13|TRBJ1-6
CASRQGPGSPLHF
>TRBV2|16|TRBJ1-2
CASSEEGPGTGYGYTF
>TRBV3-1|14|TRBJ2-5
CASSIAMQQETQYF
>TRBV10-3|15|TRBJ2-5
CAISESRTGEETQYF
>TRBV3-1|14|TRBJ2-5
CASSQNREQETQYF
>TRBV27|15|TRBJ2-4
CASSFGTSGKNIQYF
>TRBV29-1|12|TRBJ2-7
CSVGDQTYEQYF